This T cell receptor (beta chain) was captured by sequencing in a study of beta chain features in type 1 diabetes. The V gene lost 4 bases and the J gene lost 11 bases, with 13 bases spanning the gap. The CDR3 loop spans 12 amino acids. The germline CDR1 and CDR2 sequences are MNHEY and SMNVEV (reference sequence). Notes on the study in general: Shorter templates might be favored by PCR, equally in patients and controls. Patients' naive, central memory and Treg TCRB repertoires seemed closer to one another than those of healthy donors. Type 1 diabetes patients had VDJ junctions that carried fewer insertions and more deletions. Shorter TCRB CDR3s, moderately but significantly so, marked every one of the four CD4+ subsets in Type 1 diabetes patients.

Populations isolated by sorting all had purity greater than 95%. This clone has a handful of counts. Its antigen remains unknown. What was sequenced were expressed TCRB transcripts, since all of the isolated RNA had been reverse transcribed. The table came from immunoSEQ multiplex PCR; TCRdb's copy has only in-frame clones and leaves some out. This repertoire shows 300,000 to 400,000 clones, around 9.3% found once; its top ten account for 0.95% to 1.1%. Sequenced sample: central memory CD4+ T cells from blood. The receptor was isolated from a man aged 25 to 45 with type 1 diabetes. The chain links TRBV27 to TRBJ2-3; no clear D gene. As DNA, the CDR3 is TGTGCCAGCAGTTCGACGGAGCTCAAGCAGTATTTT. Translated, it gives CASSSTELKQYF.